This T cell receptor (beta chain) comes out of a study of T cells in Graves' hyperthyroidism and ophthalmopathy (dated by TCRdb to between 2018 and 2021). For the study in its entirety: Peripheral blood samples were taken at the time of initial diagnosis, prior to any treatment. To identify TCR V-J signatures that set the groups apart, the researchers used a discovery cohort of approximately 98 patients, made up of 40 to 45 with Graves' ophthalmopathy and some 58 with stable Graves' hyperthyroidism. Whether ophthalmopathy could be predicted prospectively was tested in an independent validation cohort made up of under 20 hyperthyroidism patients plus 17 patients who later progressed to ophthalmopathy. The 75 to 100 discovery patients were randomly divided into training and test sets at a 7:3 ratio. Thyroid tissue and blood T-cell repertoires from roughly 6 Graves' hyperthyroidism patients were also compared in the study. Once sampling was done, hyperthyroidism patients were given methimazole at a starting dose of 30 mg daily, whereas ophthalmopathy patients were given high-dose intravenous methylprednisolone. The paper describes TCR Vbeta CDR3 sequencing of 120 to 150 peripheral blood samples, made up of 40 to 45 ophthalmopathy patients, roughly 75 hyperthyroidism patients and 17 progressor patients.

Summary of the overall study and its limitations: No statistical method was used to set the sample size in advance, and investigators knew the group allocation. During validation, the model predicted progression to ophthalmopathy a median of around 6 months ahead of onset, with around 71% sensitivity and less than 85% specificity. Most expanded thyroid clonotypes (frequency above 0.001) were also detected in blood, suggesting blood repertoires may reflect thyroid immune responses. A model built on a 13 V-J signature distinguished ophthalmopathy from stable hyperthyroidism, reaching around 88% sensitivity and 81.08% specificity in cross-validation and 80%/75% in testing.

TCR beta CDR3 regions were amplified from RNA transcripts. A first-round RT-PCR of the TCR CDR3 used the HTBI primer set with the Qiagen OneStep RT-PCR kit. A second multiplex PCR round built the libraries, followed by size selection and purification. Sequencing of the libraries was done on an Illumina HiSeq2000 using paired-end 100 bp reads. In the source study's methods: SOAPnuke was used to process the raw data, throwing out any read that contained adapters or uncalled bases, had a mean Phred below 15, or lacked an exact constant-primer or identifier match. High-quality paired reads were merged with COPE v1.2.5, and unique nucleotide sequences were defined as clonotypes. MiTCR v1.1 was used to align clonotypes to the IMGT TRBV, TRBD and TRBJ reference segments. The analysis was restricted to V-J combinations with a frequency above 0.0001, which together covered 99.2% of the repertoires. A TCS score was defined as the ratio between F50 (clonal expansion) and ExV (chaos), using BLOSUM62-based TCRdist between CDR3 peptides within each V-J. Welch's t-statistics and random forest reduced roughly 500 V-J features to about 12, which were used in a naive Bayes classifier (R e1071). In-frame beta chains were kept once TCRdb had trimmed the public reads at Q25 with fastp and called clones with MiXCR. Entries are consolidated by CDR3 protein sequence, retaining the most common genes and DNA. TCRdb's processing, not the authors' own work, is the source of the V and J calls. Counted in this sample were under 500,000 distinct CDR3 sequences; 11% to 15% of them appeared once. Around 27% of the sample rests with the top ten.

The sample holds many counts of this clonotype. Its cognate antigen has yet to be identified. No per-base quality is available; no much larger clone lies one base away. For CDR1 and CDR2, the germline V gene (reference sequence) lists SGHKS and YYEKEE. V trim: 3 bases; J trim: 4 bases; unmatched bases: 5. CDR3 length: 15 amino acids, cysteine to phenylalanine. Only the CDR3 DNA stays, 45 bases, in frame from base 1. In the ophthalmopathy patients, disease was moderately to severely active, with a Clinical Activity Score of 3 or more, a NOSPECS grade of 4 or more, and a duration of less than 3 months. Any patient with an uncontrolled infection, another autoimmune disease, pregnancy or lactation was excluded. Diagnoses were based on clinical symptoms, serum thyroxine and TRAb, thyroid ultrasound and orbital computed tomography. PBMCs were isolated from 10 ml of fresh peripheral blood by Ficoll-Paque density gradient centrifugation. Trizol reagent was used to extract total RNA, and RNA quality was then checked on an Agilent 2100 Bioanalyzer.

The receptor's source is a man aged 45-65 years with Graves' ophthalmopathy. The sample taken for sequencing was blood. The chain is encoded by TRBV5-5 joined to TRBJ1-4, with 8 central nucleotides matching TRBD1. The CDR3 region has the sequence CASSSRQGLNEKLFF. At the DNA level, the sequence is TGTGCCAGCAGCTCAAGACAGGGGCTTAATGAAAAACTGTTTTTT. Here the CDR3 is joined to the reference TRBV5-5 and TRBJ1-4 genes, and the full variable domain is: DAGVTQSPTHLIKTRGQQVTLRCSPISGHKSVSWYQQVLGQGPQFIFQYYEKEERGRGNFPDRFSARQFPNYSSELNVNALLLGDSALYLCASSSRQGLNEKLFFGSGTQLSVL.